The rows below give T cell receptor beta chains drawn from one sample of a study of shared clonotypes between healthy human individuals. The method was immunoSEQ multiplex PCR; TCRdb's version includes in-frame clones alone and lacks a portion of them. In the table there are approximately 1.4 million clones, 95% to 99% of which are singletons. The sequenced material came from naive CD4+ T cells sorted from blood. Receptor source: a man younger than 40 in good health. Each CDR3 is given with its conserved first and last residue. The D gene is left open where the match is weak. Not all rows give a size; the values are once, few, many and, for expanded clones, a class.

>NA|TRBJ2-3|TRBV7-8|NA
CASSFGGSGTQYF
TGTGCCAGCAGCTTCGGAGGGAGTGGTACGCAGTATTTT
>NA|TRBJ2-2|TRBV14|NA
CASSQVRSGELFF
TGTGCCAGCAGCCAAGTCCGGAGCGGGGAGCTGTTTTTT
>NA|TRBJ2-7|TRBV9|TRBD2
CASSVGEGLAVYEQYF
TGTGCCAGCAGCGTAGGGGAGGGACTAGCGGTCTACGAGCAGTACTTC
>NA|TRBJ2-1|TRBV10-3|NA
CAIAGRNNEQFF
TGTGCCATTGCCGGGAGAAACAATGAGCAGTTCTTC
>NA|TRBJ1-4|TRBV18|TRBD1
CASSRQGQGNNEKLFF
TGTGCCAGCTCACGACAGGGGCAGGGAAATAATGAAAAACTGTTTTTT
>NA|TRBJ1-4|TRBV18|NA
CASSPPREGFTATNEKLFF
TGTGCCAGCTCACCGCCAAGGGAGGGTTTCACGGCAACTAATGAAAAACTGTTTTTT
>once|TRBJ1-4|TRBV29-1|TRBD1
CSVQGADEKLFF
TGCAGCGTTCAGGGGGCCGATGAAAAACTGTTTTTT
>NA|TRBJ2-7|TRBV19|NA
CASRSDSYEQYF
TGTGCCAGTAGGAGCGACTCCTACGAGCAGTACTTC
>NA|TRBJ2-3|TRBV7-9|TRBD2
CASSLLATSGYTDTQYF
TGTGCCAGCAGCTTACTAGCGACTAGCGGCTACACAGATACGCAGTATTTT
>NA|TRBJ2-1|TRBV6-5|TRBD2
CASSYPSGRASEQFF
TGTGCCAGCAGTTACCCTAGCGGGAGGGCCAGTGAGCAGTTCTTC
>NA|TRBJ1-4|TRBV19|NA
CASSIKSATAGSRELFF
TGTGCCAGTAGTATAAAGTCCGCTACAGCAGGATCCAGAGAACTGTTTTTT
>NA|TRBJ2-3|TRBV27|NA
CASSQADTQYF
TGTGCCAGCAGTCAGGCTGATACGCAGTATTTT
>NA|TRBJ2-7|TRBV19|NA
CASSGAGSYYEQYF
TGTGCCAGTAGTGGCGCAGGGAGTTACTACGAGCAGTACTTC
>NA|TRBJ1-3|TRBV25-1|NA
CASSSTTIYF
TGTGCCAGCAGTTCTACCACCATATATTTT
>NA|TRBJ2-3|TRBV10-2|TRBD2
CASRLAGGTDTQYF
TGCGCCAGCAGGCTAGCGGGAGGCACAGATACGCAGTATTTT
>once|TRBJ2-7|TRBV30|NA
CAWSAGLSYEQYF
TGTGCCTGGAGTGCCGGACTCTCCTACGAGCAGTACTTC
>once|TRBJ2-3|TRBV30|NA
CAWSVPRLRGDTQYF
TGTGCCTGGAGTGTACCGAGGCTGCGCGGAGATACGCAGTATTTT
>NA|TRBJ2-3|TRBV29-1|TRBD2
CSVGRELAGTDTQYF
TGCAGCGTTGGCCGTGAGCTAGCGGGCACAGATACGCAGTATTTT
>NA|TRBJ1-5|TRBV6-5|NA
CATRREYSNQPQHF
TGTGCCACAAGAAGGGAGTATAGCAATCAGCCCCAGCATTTT
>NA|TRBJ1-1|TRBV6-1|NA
CASLDYPAFF
TGTGCCAGCCTTGACTATCCGGCTTTCTTT
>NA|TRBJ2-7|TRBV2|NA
CASSVVIRGHYEQYF
TGTGCCAGCAGTGTGGTCATACGAGGACACTACGAGCAGTACTTC
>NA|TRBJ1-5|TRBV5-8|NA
CASPENLQTHQPQHF
TGTGCCAGCCCAGAAAATCTTCAGACCCATCAGCCCCAGCATTTT
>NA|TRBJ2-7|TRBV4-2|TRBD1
CASSLGDDRGTNEQYF
TGTGCCAGCAGCCTTGGGGATGACAGGGGGACCAACGAGCAGTACTTC
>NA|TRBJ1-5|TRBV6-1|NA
CASSGARGNGGQPQHF
TGTGCCAGCAGTGGGGCTCGCGGGAACGGAGGGCAGCCCCAGCATTTT
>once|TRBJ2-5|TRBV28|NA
CASSSFVETQYF
TGTGCCAGCAGTTCGTTTGTGGAGACCCAGTACTTC
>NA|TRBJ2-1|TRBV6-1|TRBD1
CASSGDRVSNEQFF
TGTGCCAGCAGTGGGGACAGGGTCTCGAATGAGCAGTTCTTC
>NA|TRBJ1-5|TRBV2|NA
CASSVGPGEPQHF
TGTGCCAGCAGTGTTGGCCCTGGGGAGCCCCAGCATTTT
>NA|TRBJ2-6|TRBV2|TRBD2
CASIGSGSSGANVLTF
TGTGCCAGCATAGGTAGCGGGAGTTCTGGGGCCAACGTCCTGACTTTC
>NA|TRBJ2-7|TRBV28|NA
CASRAGGGPYEQYF
TGTGCCAGCAGGGCCGGGGGTGGTCCCTACGAGCAGTACTTC
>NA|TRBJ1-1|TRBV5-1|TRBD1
CASGQVPNTEAFF
TGCGCCAGCGGACAGGTCCCGAACACTGAAGCTTTCTTT
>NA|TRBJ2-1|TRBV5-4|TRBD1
CASSATGTGQFF
TGTGCCAGCAGCGCGACAGGGACGGGGCAGTTCTTC
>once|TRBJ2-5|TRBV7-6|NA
CASSLVGGVGSGETQYF
TGTGCCAGCAGCCTAGTTGGGGGCGTAGGTTCAGGAGAGACCCAGTACTTC
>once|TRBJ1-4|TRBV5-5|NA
CASSLVANEKLFF
TGTGCCAGCAGCTTGGTTGCGAATGAAAAACTGTTTTTT
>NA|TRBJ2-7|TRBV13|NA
CASSFGQVSYEQYF
TGTGCCAGCAGCTTTGGGCAGGTCTCCTACGAGCAGTACTTC
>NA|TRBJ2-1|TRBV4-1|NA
CASRRVINYNGEQFF
TGCGCCAGCAGGCGTGTCATTAACTACAACGGTGAGCAGTTCTTC
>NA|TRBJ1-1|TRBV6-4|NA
CASKRTYIHPDTEAFF
TGTGCCAGCAAACGTACATATATTCATCCCGATACTGAAGCTTTCTTT
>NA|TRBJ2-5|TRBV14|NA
CASSLYQETQYF
TGTGCCAGCAGCCTGTACCAAGAGACCCAGTACTTC
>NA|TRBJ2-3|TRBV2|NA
CASSVLRTDTQYF
TGTGCCAGCAGTGTGTTACGGACAGATACGCAGTATTTT
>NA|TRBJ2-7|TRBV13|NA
CASSSWRISYEQYF
TGTGCCAGCAGCTCATGGAGGATTTCCTACGAGCAGTACTTC
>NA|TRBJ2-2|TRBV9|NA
CASSVDFRTGELFF
TGTGCCAGCAGCGTAGATTTCAGGACCGGGGAGCTGTTTTTT
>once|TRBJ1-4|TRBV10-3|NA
CAIKNREESEKLFF
TGTGCCATCAAAAACAGGGAGGAGTCTGAAAAACTGTTTTTT